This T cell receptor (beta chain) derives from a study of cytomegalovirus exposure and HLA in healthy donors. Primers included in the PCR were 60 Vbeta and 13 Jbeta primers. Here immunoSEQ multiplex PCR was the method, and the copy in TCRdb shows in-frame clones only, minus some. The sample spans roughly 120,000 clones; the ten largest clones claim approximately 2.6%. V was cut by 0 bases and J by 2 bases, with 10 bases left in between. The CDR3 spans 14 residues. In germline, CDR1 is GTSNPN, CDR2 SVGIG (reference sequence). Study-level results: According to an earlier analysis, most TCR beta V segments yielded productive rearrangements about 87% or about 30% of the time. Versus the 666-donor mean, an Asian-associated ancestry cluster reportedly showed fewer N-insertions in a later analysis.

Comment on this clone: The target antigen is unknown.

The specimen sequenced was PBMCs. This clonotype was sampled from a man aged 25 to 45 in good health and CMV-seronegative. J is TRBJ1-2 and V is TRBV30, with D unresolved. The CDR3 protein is CAWSVRQVNYGYTF. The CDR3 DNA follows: TGTGCCTGGAGTGTACGGCAGGTGAACTATGGCTACACCTTC.